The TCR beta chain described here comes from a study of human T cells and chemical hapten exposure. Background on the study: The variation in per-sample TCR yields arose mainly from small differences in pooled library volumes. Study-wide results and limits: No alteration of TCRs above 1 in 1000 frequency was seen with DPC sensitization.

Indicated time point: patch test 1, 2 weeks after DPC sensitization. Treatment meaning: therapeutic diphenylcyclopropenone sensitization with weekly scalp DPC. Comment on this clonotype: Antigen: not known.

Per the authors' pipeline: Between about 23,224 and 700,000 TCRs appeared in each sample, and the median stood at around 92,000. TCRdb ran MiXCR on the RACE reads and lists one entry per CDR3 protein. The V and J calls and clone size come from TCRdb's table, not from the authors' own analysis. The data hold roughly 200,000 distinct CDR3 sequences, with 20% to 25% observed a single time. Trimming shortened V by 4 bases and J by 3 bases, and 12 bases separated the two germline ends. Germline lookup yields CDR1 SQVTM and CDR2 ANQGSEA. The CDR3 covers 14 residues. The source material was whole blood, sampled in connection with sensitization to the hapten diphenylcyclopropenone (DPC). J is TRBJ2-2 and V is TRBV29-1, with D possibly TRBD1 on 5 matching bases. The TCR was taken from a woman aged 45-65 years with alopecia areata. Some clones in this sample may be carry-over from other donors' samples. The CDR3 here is CSVGQRGDTGELFF. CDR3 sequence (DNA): TGCAGCGTTGGACAGCGTGGGGACACCGGGGAGCTGTTTTTT.